This T cell receptor (beta chain) comes out of a study of blood T cell repertoires in COVID-19. The CDR3 is 14 amino acids. CDR1 and CDR2 from the germline V gene are SGHAT and FQNNGV. The junction had 6 bases not matched to a gene; V was cut back by 3 bases and J by 8 bases. TCRdb's copy holds only in-frame clones and misses some; the assay was immunoSEQ multiplex PCR. The sample has 350,000 or so clones, about nine tenths seen once. Sequenced: peripheral blood. The receptor was isolated from a woman younger than 45 with COVID-19, enrolled during active disease. The J gene is TRBJ2-1, the V gene TRBV11-2, with 8 bases aligning to TRBD1. The CDR3 nucleotides read TGTGCCAGCAGCTTGGAGGACAGGGCGGATGAGCAGTTCTTC. Residues: CASSLEDRADEQFF.